This T cell receptor beta chain was recorded in a study of OX40 agonist ivuxolimab in advanced cancers. Overall study results and limits: The CD4+ and CD8+ T cells in the blood had expanded clonally by week 6 at 0.1 to 3.0 mg/kg.

Germline loops: CDR1 SGHNT, CDR2 YYREEE (reference sequence). The CDR3 runs 16 residues. Between the trimmed V and J ends, which lost 1 base and 1 base, there was a span of 14 bases. Measured with immunoSEQ multiplex PCR; TCRdb has only the in-frame clones, and not every one. The sample shows about 77,000 clones, about 84% of them seen only once. Blood specimens came from baseline, cycle 4 day 1, and cycle 7 day 1. Worth noting for this clone: What it binds is not known.

The sample here was CD4+ or CD8+ T cells sorted from blood, taken in a trial of the OX40 agonist ivuxolimab. This TCR derives from an adult with an advanced solid tumor such as melanoma, head and neck, liver or kidney cancer. The gene calls are TRBV5-4 and TRBJ1-1, with D uncertain. The CDR3: CASSLSMSGENTEAFF. CDR3 sequence (DNA): TGTGCCAGCAGCTTGTCCATGTCGGGAGAGAACACTGAAGCTTTCTTT. Combining the CDR3 with reference TRBV5-4 and TRBJ1-1 gives the whole variable domain ETGVTQSPTHLIKTRGQQVTLRCSSQSGHNTVSWYQQALGQGPQFIFQYYREEENGRGNFPPRFSGLQFPNYSSELNVNALELDDSALYLCASSLSMSGENTEAFFGQGTRLTVV.